Below are 25 T cell receptor beta chains sequenced from a single sample in a study of blood T cell repertoires in COVID-19. Only in-frame clones appear in the TCRdb table, and some are missing; sequencing was by immunoSEQ multiplex PCR. The top ten hold 4.4% of the sample, which has about 200,000 clones, 80% to 90% seen once. Sequences were obtained from peripheral blood. The receptors stem from a man in his forties or fifties with acute or convalescent COVID-19.

J is TRBJ1-5 and V is TRBV11-2; D is perhaps TRBD1 (5 bases). Germline V gene lookup returns CDR1 SGHAT and CDR2 FQNNGV. The CDR3 is 15 amino acids. Trimming removed 3 bases from V and 1 base from J, with 10 bases in between. The CDR3 DNA reads as TGTGCCAGCAGCTTGGGGGGGAAGAGCAATCAGCCCCAGCATTTT. It codes for CASSLGGKSNQPQHF. Full variable domain (remainder filled in from reference TRBV11-2 and TRBJ1-5): EAGVAQSPRYKIIEKRQSVAFWCNPISGHATLYWYQQILGQGPKLLIQFQNNGVVDDSQLPKDRFSAERLKGVDSTLKIQPAKLEDSAVYLCASSLGGKSNQPQHFGDGTRLSIL.

The V gene is TRBV19, the J gene TRBJ1-4; D uncertain. Germline values: CDR1 LNHDA, CDR2 SQIVND (reference sequence). Trimming shortened V by 3 bases and J by 7 bases, and 12 bases separated the two germline ends. The CDR3 runs 14 residues. CDR3 sequence reads: CASSIETLGEKLFF. CDR3 sequence (DNA): TGTGCCAGTAGTATCGAGACATTGGGTGAAAAACTGTTTTTT.

J is TRBJ2-7 and V is TRBV2; weak D call: TRBD1 (5 bases). V was pared by 6 bases and J by 1 base, with 10 bases between. The CDR3 extends over 13 amino acids. Looked up from germline, CDR1 is SNHLY and CDR2 is FYNNEI. The CDR3 reads CASREDTSYEQYF. The CDR3 DNA reads TGTGCCAGCAGAGAGGACACGTCCTACGAGCAGTACTTC.

This chain connects TRBV29-1 to TRBJ1-2; TRBD1 matches at 7 bases. CDR1 and CDR2 (germline): SQVTM, ANQGSEA. Unmatched junction bases numbered 3, after V lost 3 bases and J lost 2 bases. The CDR3 runs 13 residues. The CDR3 spells CSVETGMNYGYTF. Here the CDR3 DNA reads TGCAGCGTTGAGACAGGGATGAACTATGGCTACACCTTC.

This chain uses TRBV15 with TRBJ2-7; 7 nucleotides line up with TRBD1. The trim removed 0 bases at V and 5 bases at J, leaving 7 bases unmatched. CDR3 length: 15 residues. Germline V gene lookup returns CDR1 LNHNV and CDR2 YYDKDF (reference sequence). CDR3 coding DNA: TGTGCCACCAGCAGAGACTACAGGGGTAGGAACGAGCAGTACTTC. Translating gives CATSRDYRGRNEQYF.

This clone has more than one count but fewer than ten. This chain links TRBV11-2 with TRBJ1-3; 9 nucleotides line up with TRBD1. This CDR3 region has 15 residues. V shed 7 bases, J shed 3 bases, and the junction held 7 bases outside the gene matches. CDR1 is SGHAT and CDR2 is FQNNGV in the germline V gene. The CDR3 sequence: CASTFPTGGGNTIYF. Here the CDR3 DNA reads TGTGCCAGCACCTTTCCGACAGGGGGTGGAAACACCATATATTTT.

This chain joins TRBV5-1 and TRBJ2-4; TRBD1 aligns across 10 bases. The CDR3 sequence is 16 residues long. Per the germline V gene, CDR1 is SGHRS and CDR2 is YFSETQ. V lost 4 bases and J lost 1; bases outside the gene matches: 5. The CDR3 DNA follows: TGCGCCAGCAGCGGGGGACAGGGGAGCGCCAAAAACATTCAGTACTTC. It specifies CASSGGQGSAKNIQYF.

The J gene is TRBJ1-4, the V gene TRBV11-2; 7 bases match TRBD1. Germline lookup yields CDR1 SGHAT and CDR2 FQNNGV. There are 17 residues in the CDR3. The ends lost 2 bases at V and 7 bases at J; junction bases unmatched: 13. CDR3 sequence (DNA): TGTGCCAGCAGCTTATATGAGGGCCGACAGGGTATTGAAAAACTGTTTTTT. Encoded protein: CASSLYEGRQGIEKLFF. Using reference TRBV11-2 and TRBJ1-4 for the parts outside the CDR3, the full variable domain is EAGVAQSPRYKIIEKRQSVAFWCNPISGHATLYWYQQILGQGPKLLIQFQNNGVVDDSQLPKDRFSAERLKGVDSTLKIQPAKLEDSAVYLCASSLYEGRQGIEKLFFGSGTQLSVL.

The chain is built from TRBV5-4 and TRBJ1-4; D is ambiguous. The CDR3 sequence is 12 residues long. The germline gives CDR1 SGHNT, CDR2 YYREEE (reference sequence). V was shortened by 4 bases and J by 4 bases, with 5 bases between the two germline ends. The CDR3 is CASSSHNEKLFF. DNA of the CDR3: TGTGCCAGCAGCAGCCATAATGAAAAACTGTTTTTT.

The chain links TRBV5-1 to TRBJ1-4, with no clear D. With 2 bases removed from V and 0 bases from J, the gap between germline ends came to 5 bases. The germline gives CDR1 SGHRS, CDR2 YFSETQ. The length of the CDR3 is 14 residues. The CDR3 DNA reads TGCGCCAGCAGCTTCGAGGCAACTAATGAAAAACTGTTTTTT. Translating gives CASSFEATNEKLFF.

The chain combines TRBV5-1 with TRBJ1-6, with 8 bases identical to TRBD1. V lost 0 bases and J lost 8; bases outside the gene matches: 4. CDR3 size: 15 residues. Germline-derived CDR1 and CDR2 are SGHRS and YFSETQ. This CDR3 is CASSLGTGSDSPLHF. The CDR3, as DNA: TGCGCCAGCAGCTTGGGGACAGGGTCGGATTCACCCCTCCACTTT.

The chain has TRBV5-1 and TRBJ2-3; 8 bases align to TRBD1. Germline CDR1 SGHRS, CDR2 YFSETQ. The CDR3 loop spans 16 amino acids. With V trimmed by 3 bases and J by 2 bases, 8 bases remained unmatched. CDR3 protein: CASSSGQVGHTDTQYF. CDR3 in DNA: TGCGCCAGCAGCTCGGGACAGGTCGGGCACACAGATACGCAGTATTTT.

The rearrangement links TRBV5-1 to TRBJ1-1; no clear D. Trimming removed 4 bases at V and 1 base at J, with 8 bases between. CDR1 is SGHRS, CDR2 YFSETQ, per germline. The CDR3 runs 13 residues. CDR3 DNA sequence: TGCGCCAGCAGCCCACCGGGGAACACTGAAGCTTTCTTT. The encoded protein is CASSPPGNTEAFF.

The V call is TRBV27, the J call TRBJ1-2, with 7 bases aligning to TRBD1. Per germline, CDR1 MNHEY and CDR2 SMNVEV (reference sequence). Trimming took 6 bases from V and 4 from J; bases not matched to a gene: 5. CDR3 length: 13 amino acids. For the CDR3, the DNA is TGTGCCAGCAGATCAGGGGGAATCTATGGCTACACCTTC. Translating it yields CASRSGGIYGYTF.

The chain has TRBV7-2 and TRBJ1-3, with a tentative D call TRBD1 (5 bases). The length of the CDR3 is 14 residues. Trimming took off 5 bases at V and 3 bases at J, with 11 bases between the two ends. The germline CDR1 and CDR2 sequences are SGHTA and FQGNSA. CDR3 protein: CASSQNGGGNTIYF. The CDR3 DNA is TGTGCCAGCAGCCAGAACGGGGGTGGAAACACCATATATTTT.

The gene calls are TRBV18 and TRBJ2-1; a weak D match, TRBD2 (7 bases). The germline V and J ends were trimmed by 4 bases and 6 bases, with 10 bases remaining between them. There are 13 residues in the CDR3. The germline gives CDR1 KGHSH, CDR2 LQKENI. CDR3 region: CASSRGGRNEQFF. CDR3 bases: TGTGCCAGCTCACGGGGGGGCCGCAATGAGCAGTTCTTC.

The chain employs TRBV11-1 and TRBJ2-1, with 7 bases fitting TRBD2. Losses at the gene ends were 7 bases for V and 5 bases for J; bases not matched to a gene: 5. Germline V CDR1 and CDR2: SGHAT, FQDESV (reference sequence). The CDR3 is 13 residues long. The CDR3 coding sequence is TGTGCCAGCAAGGGCGGGGGAAACAATGAGCAGTTCTTC. Protein product: CASKGGGNNEQFF.

The chain employs TRBV19 and TRBJ1-3, with TRBD1 matching 7 bases. J lost 4 bases, V lost 3 bases, and 6 bases had no gene match. The CDR3 is 15 amino acids. Germline V gives CDR1 LNHDA, CDR2 SQIVND (reference sequence). As DNA, the CDR3 is TGTGCCAGTAGTATTGGGACAGAAATAGGAAACACCATATATTTT. Translating it yields CASSIGTEIGNTIYF.

The chain combines TRBV28 with TRBJ1-2; TRBD1 agrees at 8 bases. Trimming at V came to 5 bases and at J to 5 bases, leaving 4 bases not matched to a gene. The CDR3 contains 13 residues. From germline, CDR1 is MDHEN and CDR2 SYDVKM. CDR3: CASSPTGGYGYTF. Here the CDR3 DNA reads TGTGCCAGCAGTCCAACAGGGGGGTATGGCTACACCTTC.

The sample holds one count of this clone. The chain employs TRBV3-1 (or the pseudogene TRBV3-2) and TRBJ2-1; D remains unclear. Germline CDR1 is LGHDT and CDR2 is YNNKEL (reference sequence). With 0 bases removed from V and 4 bases from J, the gap between germline ends came to 16 bases. This CDR3 has 17 amino acids. Here the CDR3 reads CASSQDRVGYAYNEQFF. Here the CDR3 DNA reads TGTGCCAGCAGCCAAGATCGGGTAGGCTACGCGTACAATGAGCAGTTCTTC.

The table lists this clone with a few counts. The V and J genes are TRBV10-2 and TRBJ1-5, with D hard to call. CDR3 length: 14 amino acids. V was shortened by 2 bases and J by 2 bases, with 7 bases between the two germline ends. CDR1 is WSHSY, CDR2 SAAADI, per germline. The CDR3 bases are TGCGCCAGCAGTGAGGCGGCGGGCAATCAGCCCCAGCATTTT. This codes for CASSEAAGNQPQHF.

This chain uses TRBV19 with TRBJ1-1; 7 nucleotides agree with TRBD1. Looked up from germline, CDR1 is LNHDA and CDR2 is SQIVND (reference sequence). The CDR3 sequence is 14 residues long. V shed 5 bases, J shed 3 bases, and the junction held 6 bases outside the gene matches. Here the CDR3 DNA reads TGTGCCAGTAGTGAAGGACAGGTGTACACTGAAGCTTTCTTT. Its translation: CASSEGQVYTEAFF.

The chain couples TRBV6-6 to TRBJ2-7, with D perhaps matching TRBD1 (5 bases). Germline lookup yields CDR1 MNHNY and CDR2 SVGAGI (reference sequence). This CDR3 has 17 amino acids. The V gene lost 5 bases and the J gene lost 1 base, with 21 bases spanning the gap. The CDR3 coding sequence is TGTGCCAGCAGTCCCCATACGCAGGGTTCCCTTTCCTACGAGCAGTACTTC. Amino acid sequence: CASSPHTQGSLSYEQYF.

The chain is built from TRBV19 and TRBJ1-2, with D tentatively TRBD1 (6 bases). Germline values: CDR1 LNHDA, CDR2 SQIVND (reference sequence). This CDR3 region has 12 residues. In nucleotides, the CDR3 is TGTGCAAGTGGGGGCAGTGGCTATGGCTACACCTTC. Protein product: CASGGSGYGYTF.

The chain has TRBV4-1 and TRBJ2-1, with D tentatively TRBD2 (6 bases). V gave up 3 bases and J gave up 6 bases, with 12 bases separating them. This CDR3 region has 14 residues. The germline V gene has CDR1 MGHRA and CDR2 YSYEKL. The CDR3 DNA follows: TGCGCCAGCAGCCACCAGGAGGAGGGCAATGAGCAGTTCTTC. Protein sequence: CASSHQEEGNEQFF.